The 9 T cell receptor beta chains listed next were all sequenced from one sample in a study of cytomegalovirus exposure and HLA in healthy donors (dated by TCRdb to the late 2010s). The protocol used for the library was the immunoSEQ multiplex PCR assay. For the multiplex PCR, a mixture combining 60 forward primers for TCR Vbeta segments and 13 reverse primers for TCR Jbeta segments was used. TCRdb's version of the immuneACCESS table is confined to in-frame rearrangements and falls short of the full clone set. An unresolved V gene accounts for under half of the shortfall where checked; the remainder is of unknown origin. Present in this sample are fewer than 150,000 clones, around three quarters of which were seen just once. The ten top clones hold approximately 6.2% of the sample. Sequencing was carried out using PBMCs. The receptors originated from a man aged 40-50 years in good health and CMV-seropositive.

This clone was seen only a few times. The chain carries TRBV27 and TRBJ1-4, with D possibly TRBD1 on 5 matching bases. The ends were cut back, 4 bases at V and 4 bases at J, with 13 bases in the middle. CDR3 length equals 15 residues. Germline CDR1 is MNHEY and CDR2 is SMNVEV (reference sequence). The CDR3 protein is CASSYAGVDNEKLFF. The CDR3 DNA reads TGTGCCAGCAGTTATGCGGGGGTGGATAATGAAAAACTGTTTTTT.

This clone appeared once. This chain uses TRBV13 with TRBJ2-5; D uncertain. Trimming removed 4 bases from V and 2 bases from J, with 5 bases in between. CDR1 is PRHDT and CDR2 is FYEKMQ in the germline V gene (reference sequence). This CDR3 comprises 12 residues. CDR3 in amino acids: CASSSVQETQYF. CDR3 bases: TGTGCCAGCAGCTCCGTACAAGAGACCCAGTACTTC. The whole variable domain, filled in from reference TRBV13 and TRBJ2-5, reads AAGVIQSPRHLIKEKRETATLKCYPIPRHDTVYWYQQGPGQDPQFLISFYEKMQSDKGSIPDRFSAQQFSDYHSELNMSSLELGDSALYFCASSSVQETQYFGPGTRLLVL.

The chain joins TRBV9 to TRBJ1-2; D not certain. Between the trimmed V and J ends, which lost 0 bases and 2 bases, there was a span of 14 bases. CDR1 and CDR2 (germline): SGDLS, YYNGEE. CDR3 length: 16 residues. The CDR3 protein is CASSVASWGGNYGYTF. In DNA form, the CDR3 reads TGTGCCAGCAGCGTAGCTTCTTGGGGAGGCAACTATGGCTACACCTTC.

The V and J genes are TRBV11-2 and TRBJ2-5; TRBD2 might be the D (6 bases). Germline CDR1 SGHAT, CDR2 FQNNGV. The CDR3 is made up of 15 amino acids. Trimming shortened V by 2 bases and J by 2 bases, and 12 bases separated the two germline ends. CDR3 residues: CASSLRSSAQETQYF. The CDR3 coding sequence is TGTGCCAGCAGCTTAAGATCTAGCGCGCAAGAGACCCAGTACTTC.

The CDR3 spells CAWSPGGIETQYF. CDR3 nucleotide sequence: TGTGCCTGGAGCCCCGGGGGGATAGAGACCCAGTACTTC. V gene TRBV30 combines with J gene TRBJ2-5; 7 nucleotides align to TRBD2. Trimming removed 3 bases from V and 4 bases from J; junction bases left unmatched: 5. The CDR3 sequence is 13 residues long. Germline V gene lookup returns CDR1 GTSNPN and CDR2 SVGIG (reference sequence).

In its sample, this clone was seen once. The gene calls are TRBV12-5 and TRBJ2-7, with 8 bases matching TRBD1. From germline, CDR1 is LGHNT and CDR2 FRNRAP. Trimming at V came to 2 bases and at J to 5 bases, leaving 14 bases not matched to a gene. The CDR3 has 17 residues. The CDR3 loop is CASGLTPPGQGANEQYF. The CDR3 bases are TGTGCTAGTGGTTTGACCCCCCCGGGGCAGGGGGCGAACGAGCAGTACTTC.

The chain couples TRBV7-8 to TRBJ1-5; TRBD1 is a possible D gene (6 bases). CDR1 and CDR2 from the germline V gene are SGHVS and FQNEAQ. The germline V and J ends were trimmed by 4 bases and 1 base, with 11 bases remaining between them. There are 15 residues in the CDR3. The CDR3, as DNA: TGTGCCAGCAGCTCCGGCAGGGGAAGCAATCAGCCCCAGCATTTT. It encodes CASSSGRGSNQPQHF.

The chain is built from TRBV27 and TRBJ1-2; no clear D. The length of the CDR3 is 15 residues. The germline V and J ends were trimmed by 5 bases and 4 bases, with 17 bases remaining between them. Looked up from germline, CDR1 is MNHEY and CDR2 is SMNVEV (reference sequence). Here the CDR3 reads CASSPNGDWSYGYTF. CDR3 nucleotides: TGTGCCAGCAGTCCTAACGGGGATTGGAGCTATGGCTACACCTTC.

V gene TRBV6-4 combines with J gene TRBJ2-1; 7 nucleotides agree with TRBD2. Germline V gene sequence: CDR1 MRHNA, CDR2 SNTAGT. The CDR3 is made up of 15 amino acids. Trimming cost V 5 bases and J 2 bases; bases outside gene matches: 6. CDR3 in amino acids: CASSPASGTYNEQFF. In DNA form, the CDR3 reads TGTGCCAGCAGTCCGGCTAGCGGAACCTACAATGAGCAGTTCTTC.